This T cell receptor (beta chain) was obtained from a study of T cell changes during pregnancy in multiple sclerosis. The germline CDR1 and CDR2 sequences are MDHEN and SYDVKM. This CDR3 is built from 15 residues. The V and J ends lost 3 bases and 2 bases respectively, with 11 bases between them. Using immunoSEQ multiplex PCR, the repertoire was profiled, and TCRdb retains in-frame clones only, with some absent. The sample consists of over 20,000 clones, 85% to 90% of them appearing once. The chain has TRBV28 and TRBJ1-5; D is perhaps TRBD1 (5 bases). This sequence originates from a female donor with multiple sclerosis, enrolled in a pregnancy study. The sequencing here drew on CD8+ T cells from peripheral blood mononuclear cells, taken before pregnancy. This CDR3 is CASSFQGYGNQPQHF. CDR3 DNA: TGTGCCAGCAGTTTCCAGGGATACGGCAATCAGCCCCAGCATTTT.